The clone carrying this TCR beta chain was detected many times. The data were taken from a study of shared clonotypes between healthy human individuals. Per sorted-subset replicate PCR, input was approximately 0.2 ug DNA, representing roughly 28,000 T cell genomes. Here immunoSEQ multiplex PCR was the method, and the copy in TCRdb shows in-frame clones only, minus some. The data show approximately 350,000 clones, around 74% seen once. Trimming cost V 4 bases and J 4 bases, with 24 bases left between them. Looked up from germline, CDR1 is SGDLS and CDR2 is YYNGEE. The CDR3 is made up of 18 amino acids.

The gene calls are TRBV9 and TRBJ2-1, with D perhaps matching TRBD2 (5 bases). The TCR was taken from a young man in good health. The sample was memory CD4+ T cells sorted from blood. The sample's subset: CD45RA-negative fraction. In DNA form, the CDR3 reads TGTGCCAGCAGCCCGGGATCGGACCCTACTAATTCATACAATGAGCAGTTCTTC. Protein: CASSPGSDPTNSYNEQFF.